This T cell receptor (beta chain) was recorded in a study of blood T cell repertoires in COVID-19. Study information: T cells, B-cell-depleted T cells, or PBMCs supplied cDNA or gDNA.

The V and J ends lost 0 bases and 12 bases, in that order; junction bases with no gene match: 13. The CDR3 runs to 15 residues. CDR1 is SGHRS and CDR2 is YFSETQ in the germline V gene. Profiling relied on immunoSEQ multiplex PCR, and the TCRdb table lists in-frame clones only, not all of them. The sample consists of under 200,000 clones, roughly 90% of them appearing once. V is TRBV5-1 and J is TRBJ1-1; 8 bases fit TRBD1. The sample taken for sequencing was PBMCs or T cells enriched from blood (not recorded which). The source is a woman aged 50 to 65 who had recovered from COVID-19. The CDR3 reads CASSLEGLRTGKTFF. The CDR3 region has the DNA TGCGCCAGCAGCTTGGAAGGACTTAGGACAGGGAAAACTTTCTTT.